Listed below are T cell receptor beta chains from one sample, sequenced in a study of blood T cells in healthy people across ages. TCRdb analysed the 5' RACE reads with MiXCR anew, one entry per CDR3 protein. The sample consists of about 1,500,000 distinct CDR3 sequences, approximately 40% of them appearing once. The material sequenced was blood. The receptors derive from a woman under 30 in good health. The CDR3 runs from the conserved cysteine through the conserved F or W. Each record gives: CDR3 protein, CDR3 DNA, J gene, V gene, D gene, clone size. The D gene is left open where the match is weak. Rows may omit the clone size; those that give it use once, few, many or a size class.

CDR3: CASSYDPGQGYEQYF; DNA: TGTGCCAGCAGTTATGATCCGGGACAAGGCTACGAGCAGTACTTC; J: TRBJ2-7; V: TRBV27; D: NA; size: few
CDR3: CASSMGGAYNEQFF; DNA: TGTGCCAGCAGCATGGGGGGGGCCTACAATGAGCAGTTCTTC; J: TRBJ2-1; V: TRBV9; D: TRBD2; size: few
CDR3: CSAGAESGINEQFF; DNA: TGCAGCGCCGGGGCGGAGTCGGGAATCAATGAGCAGTTCTTC; J: TRBJ2-1; V: TRBV20-1; D: NA; size: NA
CDR3: CASSAGQGIGSYNEQFF; DNA: TGTGCCAGCAGTGCAGGACAGGGTATCGGCTCCTACAATGAGCAGTTCTTC; J: TRBJ2-1; V: TRBV12-3/TRBV12-4; D: TRBD1; size: few
CDR3: CSARRQGARAEAFF; DNA: TGCAGTGCTAGGAGACAGGGGGCGAGGGCTGAAGCTTTCTTT; J: TRBJ1-1; V: TRBV20-1; D: TRBD1; size: NA
CDR3: CASSPLGTSLVSNQPQHF; DNA: TGTGCCAGCAGTCCGCTCGGGACGAGTCTAGTTAGCAATCAGCCCCAGCATTTT; J: TRBJ1-5; V: TRBV27; D: NA; size: NA
CDR3: CASNDRDRGPNTEAFF; DNA: TGTGCCAGCAACGATCGGGACAGGGGACCAAACACTGAAGCTTTCTTT; J: TRBJ1-1; V: TRBV11-1; D: TRBD1; size: NA
CDR3: CASSQELTSLSSYEQYF; DNA: TGCGCCAGCAGCCAAGAACTTACTAGCTTGAGCTCCTACGAGCAGTACTTC; J: TRBJ2-7; V: TRBV4-1; D: NA; size: NA
CDR3: CSASPSGYNEQFF; DNA: TGCAGTGCTAGCCCTAGCGGATACAATGAGCAGTTCTTC; J: TRBJ2-1; V: TRBV20-1; D: TRBD2; size: NA
CDR3: CASSEQGVKGYTF; DNA: TGTGCCAGCAGTGAACAGGGGGTTAAGGGCTACACCTTC; J: TRBJ1-2; V: TRBV2; D: TRBD1; size: few
CDR3: CAISEDRVVGYTF; DNA: TGTGCCATCAGTGAGGACAGGGTGGTTGGCTACACCTTC; J: TRBJ1-2; V: TRBV10-3; D: TRBD1; size: few
CDR3: CASSDSSPYSPLHF; DNA: TGTGCCAGCAGTGACTCGTCCCCCTATTCACCCCTCCACTTT; J: TRBJ1-6; V: TRBV6-5; D: NA; size: NA
CDR3: CASSRQGGTISYEQYF; DNA: TGTGCCAGCAGCCGCCAGGGCGGGACAATTTCCTACGAGCAGTACTTC; J: TRBJ2-7; V: TRBV7-9; D: NA; size: few
CDR3: CASSYSSGAGANVLTF; DNA: TGTGCCAGCAGTTACTCTTCCGGGGCTGGGGCCAACGTCCTGACTTTC; J: TRBJ2-6; V: TRBV6-5; D: NA; size: NA
CDR3: CSVWGTGPYNEQFF; DNA: TGCAGCGTGTGGGGGACAGGACCTTACAATGAGCAGTTCTTC; J: TRBJ2-1; V: TRBV29-1; D: TRBD1; size: NA
CDR3: CASSKSLSYNEQYF; DNA: TGCGCCAGCAGTAAATCGCTTTCCTACAATGAGCAGTACTTC; J: TRBJ2-7; V: TRBV10-1; D: NA; size: NA
CDR3: CSVDLQGSGANVLTF; DNA: TGCAGCGTTGATTTACAGGGGAGCGGGGCCAACGTCCTGACTTTC; J: TRBJ2-6; V: TRBV29-1; D: TRBD1; size: NA
CDR3: CSASHGVGVEDTQYF; DNA: TGCAGTGCTAGCCACGGGGTGGGAGTAGAAGATACGCAGTATTTT; J: TRBJ2-3; V: TRBV20-1; D: NA; size: NA
CDR3: CSARDRDQPQHF; DNA: TGCAGTGCTAGAGATCGAGATCAGCCCCAGCATTTT; J: TRBJ1-5; V: TRBV20-1; D: NA; size: NA
CDR3: CASSPILKAAISTDTQYF; DNA: TGCGCCAGCAGCCCCATCCTCAAAGCGGCTATTAGCACAGATACGCAGTATTTT; J: TRBJ2-3; V: TRBV4-1; D: NA; size: NA
CDR3: CASSSPGLAGASTDTQYF; DNA: TGCGCCAGCAGCTCCCCGGGACTAGCGGGCGCTAGCACAGATACGCAGTATTTT; J: TRBJ2-3; V: TRBV5-1; D: TRBD2; size: few
CDR3: CASSVGTRDYEQYF; DNA: TGTGCCAGCAGCGTCGGGACCAGAGACTACGAGCAGTACTTC; J: TRBJ2-7; V: TRBV5-6; D: NA; size: NA
CDR3: CASSDIAGYEQFF; DNA: TGTGCCAGCAGTGACATTGCAGGGTATGAGCAGTTCTTC; J: TRBJ2-1; V: TRBV7-9; D: NA; size: many
CDR3: CASSSWTSTPSTDTQYF; DNA: TGTGCCAGCAGCTCATGGACTAGCACACCTAGCACAGATACGCAGTATTTT; J: TRBJ2-3; V: TRBV7-8; D: TRBD2; size: NA
CDR3: CSVSTSGHKEQFF; DNA: TGCAGCGTCTCGACTAGCGGGCACAAGGAGCAGTTCTTC; J: TRBJ2-1; V: TRBV29-1; D: TRBD2; size: NA
CDR3: CASSSPGGVGTEAFF; DNA: TGTGCCAGCAGTTCTCCGGGGGGGGTGGGCACTGAAGCTTTCTTT; J: TRBJ1-1; V: TRBV6-1; D: NA; size: NA
CDR3: CASGLLPGPGHTEAFF; DNA: TGTGCTAGTGGTTTGCTCCCGGGCCCAGGGCACACTGAAGCTTTCTTT; J: TRBJ1-1; V: TRBV12-5; D: NA; size: once
CDR3: CASSPPLGTSGGIGSYNEQFF; DNA: TGCGCCAGCAGCCCTCCCCTGGGGACTAGCGGGGGGATCGGGTCCTACAATGAGCAGTTCTTC; J: TRBJ2-1; V: TRBV5-1; D: TRBD2; size: NA
CDR3: CASSSSPRDGTDTQYF; DNA: TGTGCCAGCAGTTCCTCCCCCAGGGATGGCACAGATACGCAGTATTTT; J: TRBJ2-3; V: TRBV27; D: NA; size: NA
CDR3: CASSWRYEQFF; DNA: TGTGCCAGCAGTTGGCGGTACGAGCAGTTCTTC; J: TRBJ2-1; V: TRBV28; D: NA; size: NA
CDR3: CASSLGSGPRVYNEQYF; DNA: TGTGCCAGCAGCTTAGGGTCTGGCCCAAGGGTCTACAATGAGCAGTACTTC; J: TRBJ2-7; V: TRBV11-2; D: NA; size: NA
CDR3: CASSSVAGALTSYTF; DNA: TGTGCCAGCAGTTCAGTCGCAGGGGCCCTTACGAGCTACACCTTC; J: TRBJ1-2; V: TRBV6-5; D: NA; size: NA
CDR3: CASQDRGSDYGYTF; DNA: TGTGCCAGCCAAGACAGGGGGTCGGACTATGGCTACACCTTC; J: TRBJ1-2; V: TRBV28; D: TRBD1; size: NA
CDR3: CSASRGGFGNEQFF; DNA: TGCAGTGCTAGCAGGGGGGGCTTTGGGAATGAGCAGTTCTTC; J: TRBJ2-1; V: TRBV20-1; D: NA; size: few
CDR3: CASRSTGQGAYEQYF; DNA: TGTGCCAGCAGATCAACGGGACAGGGGGCTTACGAGCAGTACTTC; J: TRBJ2-7; V: TRBV12-3/TRBV12-4; D: TRBD1; size: few
CDR3: CASSQDPGTSGVSYEQYF; DNA: TGCGCCAGCAGCCAAGACCCCGGGACTAGCGGGGTCTCCTACGAGCAGTACTTC; J: TRBJ2-7; V: TRBV4-1; D: TRBD2; size: NA
CDR3: CAWTSGGYEQYF; DNA: TGTGCCTGGACTAGCGGGGGCTACGAGCAGTACTTC; J: TRBJ2-7; V: TRBV30; D: TRBD2; size: NA
CDR3: CSAARPSSYNEQFF; DNA: TGCAGTGCCGCACGCCCAAGCTCCTACAATGAGCAGTTCTTC; J: TRBJ2-1; V: TRBV20-1; D: NA; size: few
CDR3: CASGPGDRAEAFF; DNA: TGTGCCAGCGGCCCAGGGGACCGGGCTGAAGCTTTCTTT; J: TRBJ1-1; V: TRBV2; D: NA; size: NA
CDR3: CAISDSQGRTQYF; DNA: TGTGCCATCAGTGACTCACAGGGCCGGACCCAGTACTTC; J: TRBJ2-5; V: TRBV10-3; D: NA; size: many